This T cell receptor beta chain was observed in a study of Graves' ophthalmopathy and Graves' hyperthyroidism. This clonotype was detected ten times or more. One end of the junction varies from germline; a read error may be responsible. This CDR3 has 8 amino acids. Germline V gene sequence: CDR1 MNHEY, CDR2 SMNVEV (reference sequence). Transcripts of RNA were the source for amplifying TCR beta CDR3 regions. Second-round multiplex PCR came after first-round RT-PCR with HTBI primers. One entry per CDR3 protein results from TCRdb running MiXCR on the multiplex PCR reads. The sample carries some 520,000 distinct CDR3 sequences, approximately 14% recorded once.

Sample: blood. This chain joins TRBV27 and TRBJ1-2; D is perhaps TRBD1 (5 bases). The clonotype comes from a woman between 25 and 40 years old with Graves' ophthalmopathy. For the CDR3, the DNA is TGTGCCAGCCCCAGGGTCTCCTTC. Protein product: CASPRVSF.